This T cell receptor (beta chain) derives from a study of CD8+ T cells in alopecia areata. In the study overall: The drug, tofacitinib, lasted 6 to 18 months, followed by 6 months off drug.

Treatment specified: oral pan-JAK inhibitor, 5-10 mg twice daily. The sorting of PBMCs gave CD4+ and CD8+ T cells. This clone was counted between two and nine times. Extracted RNA was reverse transcribed, and the resulting cDNA served as sequencing template. Assay used: immunoSEQ multiplex PCR; TCRdb lists only in-frame clones, some missing. The data show 110,000 to 150,000 clones, with about 59% seen just once and around a sixth held by the top ten. CDR3 length: 13 amino acids. Per germline, CDR1 MNHEY and CDR2 SMNVEV (reference sequence). The chain recombines TRBV27 with TRBJ2-5; no reliable D call. The DNA end lines up better with TRBJ2-7; the J call may be wrong. The sequence derives from a human donor with alopecia areata. The sequencing here drew on CD8+ T cells sorted from blood, taken at week 4, from a patient treated with tofacitinib. The chain's CDR3 is CASSHYQHDEQYF. The DNA of the CDR3 is TGTGCCAGCAGTCATTACCAGCACGACGAGCAGTACTTC.